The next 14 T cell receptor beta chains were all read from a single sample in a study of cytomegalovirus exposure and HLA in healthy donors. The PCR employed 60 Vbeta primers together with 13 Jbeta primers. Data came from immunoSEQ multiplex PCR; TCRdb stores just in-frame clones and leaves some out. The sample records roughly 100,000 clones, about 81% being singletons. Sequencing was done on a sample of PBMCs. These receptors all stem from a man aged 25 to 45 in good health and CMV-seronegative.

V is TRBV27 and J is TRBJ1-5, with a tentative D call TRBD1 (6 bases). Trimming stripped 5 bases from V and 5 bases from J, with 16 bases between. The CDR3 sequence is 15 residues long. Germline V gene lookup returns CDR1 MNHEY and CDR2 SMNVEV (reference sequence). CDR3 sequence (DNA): TGTGCCAGCAGTCCACAGGGTTGGGGCCATCAGCCCCAGCATTTT. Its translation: CASSPQGWGHQPQHF.

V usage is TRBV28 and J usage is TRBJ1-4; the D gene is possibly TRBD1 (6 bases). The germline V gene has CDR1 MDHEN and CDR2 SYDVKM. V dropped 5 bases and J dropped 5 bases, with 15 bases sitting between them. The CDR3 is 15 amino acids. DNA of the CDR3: TGTGCCAGCAGTCCCACGGGGGGGCCAAATGAAAAACTGTTTTTT. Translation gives CASSPTGGPNEKLFF.

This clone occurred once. DNA for the CDR3: TGTGCCAGCAGCTCCGCGGGCACCTACAATGAGCAGTTCTTC. Translated, it gives CASSSAGTYNEQFF. V and J are TRBV5-4 and TRBJ2-1; D perhaps matches TRBD2 (5 bases). Trimming left V 3 bases short and J 2 bases short, with 9 bases between. CDR1 and CDR2 from the germline V gene are SGHNT and YYREEE (reference sequence). This CDR3 region has 14 residues.

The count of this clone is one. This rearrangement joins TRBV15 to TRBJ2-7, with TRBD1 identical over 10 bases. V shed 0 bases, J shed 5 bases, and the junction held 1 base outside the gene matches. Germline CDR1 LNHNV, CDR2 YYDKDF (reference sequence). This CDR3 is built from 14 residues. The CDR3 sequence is CATSREGTGDEQYF. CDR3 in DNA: TGTGCCACCAGCAGAGAGGGGACAGGGGACGAGCAGTACTTC. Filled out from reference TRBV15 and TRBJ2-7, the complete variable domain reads DAMVIQNPRYQVTQFGKPVTLSCSQTLNHNVMYWYQQKSSQAPKLLFHYYDKDFNNEADTPDNFQSRRPNTSFCFLDIRSPGLGDTAMYLCATSREGTGDEQYFGPGTRLTVT.

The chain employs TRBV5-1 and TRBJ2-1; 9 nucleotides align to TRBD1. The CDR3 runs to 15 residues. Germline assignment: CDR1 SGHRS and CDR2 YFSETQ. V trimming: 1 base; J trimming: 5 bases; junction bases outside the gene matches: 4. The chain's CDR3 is CASSLTGTGNNEQFF. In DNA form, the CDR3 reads TGCGCCAGCAGCTTGACCGGGACAGGGAACAATGAGCAGTTCTTC.

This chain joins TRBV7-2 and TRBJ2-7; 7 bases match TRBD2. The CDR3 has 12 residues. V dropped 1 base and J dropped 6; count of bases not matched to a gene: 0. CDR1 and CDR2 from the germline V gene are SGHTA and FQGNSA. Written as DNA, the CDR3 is TGTGCCAGCAGCTTAGGCGGGAGCGAGCAGTACTTC. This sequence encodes CASSLGGSEQYF.

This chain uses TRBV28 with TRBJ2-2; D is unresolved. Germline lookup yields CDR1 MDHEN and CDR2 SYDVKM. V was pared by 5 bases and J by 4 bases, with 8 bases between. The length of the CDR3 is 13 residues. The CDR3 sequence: CASSERLTGELFF. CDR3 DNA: TGTGCCAGCAGTGAAAGACTCACCGGGGAGCTGTTTTTT.

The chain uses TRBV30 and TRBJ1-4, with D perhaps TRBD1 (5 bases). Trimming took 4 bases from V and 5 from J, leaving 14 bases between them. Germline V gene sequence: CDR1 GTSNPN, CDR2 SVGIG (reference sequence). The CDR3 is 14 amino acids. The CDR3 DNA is TGTGCCTGGAATAGGGGCACGCCAAATGAAAAACTGTTTTTT. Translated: CAWNRGTPNEKLFF. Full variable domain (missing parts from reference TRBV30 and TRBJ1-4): SQTIHQWPATLVQPVGSPLSLECTVEGTSNPNLYWYRQAAGRGLQLLFYSVGIGQISSEVPQNLSASRPQDRQFILSSKKLLLSDSGFYLCAWNRGTPNEKLFFGSGTQLSVL.

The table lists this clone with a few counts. CDR3 in DNA: TGTGCCAGCTTCGACAGGATAACCTACAATGAGCAGTTCTTC. Translating it yields CASFDRITYNEQFF. The gene calls are TRBV6-1 and TRBJ2-1, with D perhaps TRBD1 (6 bases). Germline CDR1 reads MNHNS; CDR2 reads SASEGT. The CDR3 has 14 residues. The V and J ends lost 8 bases and 2 bases respectively, with 13 bases between them.

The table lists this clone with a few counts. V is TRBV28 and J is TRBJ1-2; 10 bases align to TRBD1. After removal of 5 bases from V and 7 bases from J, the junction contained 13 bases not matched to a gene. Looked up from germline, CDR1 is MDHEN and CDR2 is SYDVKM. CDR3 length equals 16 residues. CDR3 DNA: TGTGCCAGCAGTAAACCGGGCGACAGGGGGCGAGGTGGCTACACCTTC. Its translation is CASSKPGDRGRGGYTF.

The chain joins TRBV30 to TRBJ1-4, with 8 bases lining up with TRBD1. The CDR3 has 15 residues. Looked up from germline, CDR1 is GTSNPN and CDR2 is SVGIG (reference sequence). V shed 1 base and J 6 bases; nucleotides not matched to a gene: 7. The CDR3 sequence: CAWSDTGGVHEKLFF. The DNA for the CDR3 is TGTGCCTGGAGTGATACAGGGGGTGTACATGAAAAACTGTTTTTT.

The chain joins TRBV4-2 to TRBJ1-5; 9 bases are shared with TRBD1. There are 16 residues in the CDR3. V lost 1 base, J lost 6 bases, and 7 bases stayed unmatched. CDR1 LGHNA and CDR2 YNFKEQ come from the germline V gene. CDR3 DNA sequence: TGTGCCAGCAGCCAAGTTACGGGACAGGGATTTCAGCCCCAGCATTTT. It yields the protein CASSQVTGQGFQPQHF.

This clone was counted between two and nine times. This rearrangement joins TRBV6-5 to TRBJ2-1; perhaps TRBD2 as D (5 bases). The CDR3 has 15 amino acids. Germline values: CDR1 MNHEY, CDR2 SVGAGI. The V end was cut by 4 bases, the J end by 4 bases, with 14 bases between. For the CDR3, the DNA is TGTGCCAGCAGTTCCGGACTGGGTGGGTACAATGAGCAGTTCTTC. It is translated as CASSSGLGGYNEQFF.

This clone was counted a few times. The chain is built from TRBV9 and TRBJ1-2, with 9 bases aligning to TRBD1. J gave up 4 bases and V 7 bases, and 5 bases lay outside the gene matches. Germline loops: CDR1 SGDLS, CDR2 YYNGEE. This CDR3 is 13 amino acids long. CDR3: CASGTGLSYGYTF. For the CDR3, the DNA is TGTGCCAGCGGGACAGGGTTAAGCTATGGCTACACCTTC.